This TCR beta chain was identified in a study of blood T cell repertoires in COVID-19. Study-wide context: Sites in the United States, Italy and Spain provided acute and convalescent COVID-19 samples. PBMCs, B-cell-depleted T cells, or T cells were the source of the cDNA or gDNA that made up the material.

As handled by the study authors: Reference gene primer amplification yielded estimated nucleated cell counts. The protocol was immunoSEQ multiplex PCR, while the TCRdb copy is restricted to in-frame clones and leaves out a portion. That table furnishes V, J and clone size, whereas the DNA furnished D and trimming. The sample consists of 110,000 to 150,000 clones, over 80% of them appearing once. Germline V gene lookup returns CDR1 LGHDT and CDR2 YNNKEL (reference sequence). CDR3 size: 14 residues. Trimming cost V 4 bases and J 0 bases, with 9 bases left between them. The sequence derives from a woman between 50 and 59 years old with acute or convalescent COVID-19. The rearrangement links TRBV3-1 (or the pseudogene TRBV3-2) to TRBJ1-1, with D possibly matching TRBD1 (6 bases). The sample consisted of peripheral blood. The CDR3 is CASSLTGLNTEAFF. CDR3 sequence (DNA): TGTGCCAGCAGCCTGACAGGTTTGAACACTGAAGCTTTCTTT.